Listed below are T cell receptor beta chains from one sample, sequenced in a study of blood T cells in healthy people across ages. A single record per CDR3 protein comes from TCRdb applying MiXCR to the 5' RACE reads. This table has just under 900,000 distinct CDR3 sequences, 29% appearing once. The sequencing sample was made of blood. Source of these receptors: a woman older than 75 in good health. CDR3s include the opening cysteine and the closing phenylalanine or tryptophan. The order of the fields is clone size, V gene, CDR3 length, D gene, J gene, CDR3 protein, CDR3 DNA. D genes are given only for firm matches. Where a row states a size, it is once, few, many or the class of an expanded clone; other rows omit it.

clone_size: many
v_call: TRBV7-9
cdr3_length: 15
d_call: TRBD1
j_call: TRBJ1-5
cdr3_aa: CASSPGTGSNQPQHF
cdr3_nt: TGTGCCAGCAGCCCCGGGACAGGGAGCAATCAGCCCCAGCATTTT

clone_size: many
v_call: TRBV20-1
cdr3_length: 14
d_call: TRBD2
j_call: TRBJ2-1
cdr3_aa: CSAERGVSYNEQFF
cdr3_nt: TGCAGTGCGGAGCGGGGGGTCTCCTACAATGAGCAGTTCTTC

clone_size: many
v_call: TRBV7-2
cdr3_length: 13
d_call: -
j_call: TRBJ2-5
cdr3_aa: CASSLVFGETQYF
cdr3_nt: TGTGCCAGCAGCTTGGTCTTTGGAGAGACCCAGTACTTC

clone_size: many
v_call: TRBV20-1
cdr3_length: 13
d_call: -
j_call: TRBJ1-2
cdr3_aa: CSARTTANYGYTF
cdr3_nt: TGCAGTGCTAGGACAACAGCTAACTATGGCTACACCTTC

clone_size: -
v_call: TRBV2
cdr3_length: 15
d_call: -
j_call: TRBJ1-4
cdr3_aa: CASSVMRGPNEKLFF
cdr3_nt: TGTGCCAGCAGTGTTATGAGGGGTCCGAATGAAAAACTGTTTTTT

clone_size: -
v_call: TRBV19
cdr3_length: 15
d_call: TRBD1
j_call: TRBJ2-3
cdr3_aa: CASSQGDRRGDTQYF
cdr3_nt: TGTGCCAGTAGCCAGGGGGACAGGCGGGGAGATACGCAGTATTTT

clone_size: many
v_call: TRBV6-6
cdr3_length: 15
d_call: TRBD1
j_call: TRBJ2-5
cdr3_aa: CASSSRQGSSETQYF
cdr3_nt: TGTGCCAGCAGTTCTCGACAGGGGTCCAGTGAGACCCAGTACTTC

clone_size: many
v_call: TRBV9
cdr3_length: 14
d_call: TRBD2
j_call: TRBJ2-5
cdr3_aa: CASKAGVLEETQYF
cdr3_nt: TGTGCCAGCAAAGCGGGAGTTTTGGAAGAGACCCAGTACTTC

clone_size: many
v_call: TRBV27
cdr3_length: 17
d_call: -
j_call: TRBJ2-5
cdr3_aa: CASSPSGGGPSQETQYF
cdr3_nt: TGTGCCAGCAGTCCATCAGGGGGGGGCCCTTCCCAAGAGACCCAGTACTTC

clone_size: many
v_call: TRBV15
cdr3_length: 13
d_call: -
j_call: TRBJ2-7
cdr3_aa: CATSVGTVYEQYF
cdr3_nt: TGTGCCACCAGCGTCGGGACCGTCTACGAGCAGTACTTC

clone_size: -
v_call: TRBV5-5
cdr3_length: 15
d_call: -
j_call: TRBJ1-2
cdr3_aa: CASSTRPRGEDGYTF
cdr3_nt: TGTGCCAGCAGCACTCGCCCTAGGGGGGAGGATGGCTACACCTTC

clone_size: many
v_call: TRBV12-3/TRBV12-4
cdr3_length: 14
d_call: -
j_call: TRBJ2-6
cdr3_aa: CASSFGPGANVLTF
cdr3_nt: TGTGCCAGCAGTTTTGGGCCGGGGGCCAACGTCCTGACTTTC

clone_size: few
v_call: TRBV29-1
cdr3_length: 13
d_call: TRBD2
j_call: TRBJ2-1
cdr3_aa: CSVAGGAGNEQFF
cdr3_nt: TGCAGCGTTGCGGGGGGGGCGGGAAATGAGCAGTTCTTC

clone_size: -
v_call: TRBV10-3
cdr3_length: 14
d_call: TRBD1
j_call: TRBJ1-4
cdr3_aa: CAISEGTGDEKLFF
cdr3_nt: TGTGCCATCAGTGAAGGGACAGGGGACGAAAAACTGTTTTTT

clone_size: -
v_call: TRBV5-8
cdr3_length: 14
d_call: TRBD2
j_call: TRBJ2-7
cdr3_aa: CASNKLAGDYEQYF
cdr3_nt: TGTGCCAGCAACAAACTAGCGGGGGACTACGAGCAGTACTTC

clone_size: many
v_call: TRBV15
cdr3_length: 18
d_call: TRBD2
j_call: TRBJ2-3
cdr3_aa: CATSAQLAGGTSTDTQYF
cdr3_nt: TGTGCCACCAGCGCGCAACTAGCGGGGGGGACTAGCACAGATACGCAGTATTTT

clone_size: -
v_call: TRBV10-1
cdr3_length: 16
d_call: TRBD1
j_call: TRBJ1-5
cdr3_aa: CASSEPGTGFNQPQHF
cdr3_nt: TGCGCCAGCAGTGAGCCCGGGACAGGATTCAATCAGCCCCAGCATTTT

clone_size: -
v_call: TRBV30
cdr3_length: 14
d_call: TRBD1
j_call: TRBJ2-2
cdr3_aa: CAWKGQGTTGELFF
cdr3_nt: TGTGCCTGGAAGGGACAGGGGACCACCGGGGAGCTGTTTTTT

clone_size: -
v_call: TRBV12-3/TRBV12-4
cdr3_length: 12
d_call: -
j_call: TRBJ2-7
cdr3_aa: CASSPVPQEQYF
cdr3_nt: TGTGCCAGCAGCCCAGTTCCTCAGGAGCAGTACTTC

clone_size: -
v_call: TRBV2
cdr3_length: 14
d_call: -
j_call: TRBJ1-5
cdr3_aa: CASNSRAGEQPQHF
cdr3_nt: TGTGCCAGCAACTCCCGGGCAGGGGAACAGCCCCAGCATTTT

clone_size: many
v_call: TRBV7-2
cdr3_length: 16
d_call: TRBD2
j_call: TRBJ2-1
cdr3_aa: CASSLAFSGGAGEQFF
cdr3_nt: TGTGCCAGCAGCTTAGCATTTAGCGGGGGGGCCGGTGAGCAGTTCTTC

clone_size: many
v_call: TRBV6-2/TRBV6-3
cdr3_length: 15
d_call: -
j_call: TRBJ2-4
cdr3_aa: CASSPQGTSLNIQYF
cdr3_nt: TGTGCCAGCAGCCCCCAGGGGACTTCCCTAAACATTCAGTACTTC

clone_size: many
v_call: TRBV25-1
cdr3_length: 14
d_call: TRBD1
j_call: TRBJ2-5
cdr3_aa: CASSESYRGETQYF
cdr3_nt: TGTGCCAGCAGTGAATCCTACAGGGGAGAGACCCAGTACTTC

clone_size: many
v_call: TRBV2
cdr3_length: 15
d_call: TRBD1
j_call: TRBJ1-2
cdr3_aa: CASSETIGQGNGYTF
cdr3_nt: TGTGCCAGCAGTGAAACAATCGGACAGGGGAATGGCTACACCTTC

clone_size: -
v_call: TRBV3-1
cdr3_length: 14
d_call: -
j_call: TRBJ1-1
cdr3_aa: CASSHGSKNTEAFF
cdr3_nt: TGTGCCAGCAGCCACGGCAGCAAGAACACTGAAGCTTTCTTT

clone_size: few
v_call: TRBV7-9
cdr3_length: 15
d_call: TRBD1
j_call: TRBJ1-1
cdr3_aa: CASSLGDRVHTEAFF
cdr3_nt: TGTGCCAGCAGCTTAGGAGACAGGGTGCACACTGAAGCTTTCTTT

clone_size: few
v_call: TRBV11-2
cdr3_length: 16
d_call: TRBD1
j_call: TRBJ1-2
cdr3_aa: CASSPTGLQGNYGYTF
cdr3_nt: TGTGCCAGCAGCCCTACCGGTTTACAGGGGAACTATGGCTACACCTTC

clone_size: -
v_call: TRBV6-5
cdr3_length: 18
d_call: TRBD2
j_call: TRBJ2-3
cdr3_aa: CASSYSRASGADTDTQYF
cdr3_nt: TGTGCCAGCAGTTACTCGAGGGCTAGCGGGGCTGACACAGATACGCAGTATTTT